These 24 T cell receptor beta chains were all obtained from the same sample, sequenced in a study of blood T cell repertoires in COVID-19. TCRdb keeps only in-frame clones here, not all; method: immunoSEQ multiplex PCR. The data show hundreds of thousands of clones, with about nine tenths seen just once and about 2% held by the top ten. The sequenced material came from peripheral blood. These receptors all stem from a man between 18 and 35 years old with active or convalescent COVID-19.

The chain couples TRBV6-5 to TRBJ1-4; maybe TRBD1 (6 bases). CDR3 size: 15 residues. V gave up 4 bases and J gave up 3 bases, with 12 bases separating them. Per germline, CDR1 MNHEY and CDR2 SVGAGI. The chain's CDR3 is CASSSYRDPNEKLFF. In DNA, the CDR3 is TGTGCCAGCAGTTCGTACAGGGATCCTAATGAAAAACTGTTTTTT.

The chain combines TRBV19 with TRBJ2-3, with a weak D call TRBD2 (5 bases). V lost 2 bases and J lost 1, with 13 bases in between. Germline V gives CDR1 LNHDA, CDR2 SQIVND (reference sequence). This CDR3 is 16 amino acids long. CDR3 sequence: CASSISPGWGTDTQYF. CDR3 in DNA: TGTGCCAGTAGTATATCTCCGGGATGGGGCACAGATACGCAGTATTTT.

The chain joins TRBV7-6 to TRBJ2-3; the match to TRBD2 covers 9 bases. Germline CDR1 SGHVS, CDR2 FNYEAQ. CDR3 size: 15 residues. V shed 1 base, J shed 5 bases, and the junction held 4 bases outside the gene matches. DNA of the CDR3: TGTGCCAGCAGCTTAGGCGGGGGGGTAATAGATACGCAGTATTTT. Protein sequence: CASSLGGGVIDTQYF.

The chain carries TRBV5-1 and TRBJ2-1; 9 bases line up with TRBD2. The CDR3 extends over 18 amino acids. Germline V CDR1 and CDR2: SGHRS, YFSETQ. The trim removed 0 bases at V and 5 bases at J, leaving 12 bases unmatched. CDR3 sequence reads: CASSLDIRLAGFHNEQFF. For the CDR3, the DNA is TGCGCCAGCAGCTTGGATATCAGGCTAGCGGGATTCCACAATGAGCAGTTCTTC. The full variable domain, with the rest looked up from reference TRBV5-1 and TRBJ2-1, is KAGVTQTPRYLIKTRGQQVTLSCSPISGHRSVSWYQQTPGQGLQFLFEYFSETQRNKGNFPGRFSGRQFSNSRSEMNVSTLELGDSALYLCASSLDIRLAGFHNEQFFGPGTRLTVL.

This chain links TRBV19 with TRBJ1-5; unclear D gene. The V gene's germline CDR1 is LNHDA and CDR2 SQIVND (reference sequence). This CDR3 region has 14 residues. V lost 3 bases and J lost 5, with 11 bases in between. The CDR3 is CASSIRGGHQPQHF. CDR3 nucleotide sequence: TGTGCCAGTAGTATCAGAGGAGGTCATCAGCCCCAGCATTTT.

As regards this clone: The sample carries other DNA sequences with the same CDR3. The chain couples TRBV12-3 or TRBV12-4 to TRBJ2-2, with D hard to call. The CDR3 contains 12 residues. Trimming removed 4 bases from V and 3 bases from J, with 3 bases in between. The CDR3 nucleotides are TGTGCCAGCAGTTCAGACACCGGGGAGCTGTTTTTT. It translates to CASSSDTGELFF.

V and J are TRBV27 and TRBJ2-1; TRBD2 matches at 8 bases. J lost 1 base, V lost 8 bases, and 4 bases had no gene match. Germline values: CDR1 MNHEY, CDR2 SMNVEV (reference sequence). The length of the CDR3 is 14 residues. The chain's CDR3 is CASGLAGSYNEQFF. CDR3 coding DNA: TGTGCCAGCGGACTAGCCGGGTCCTACAATGAGCAGTTCTTC.

The rearrangement joins TRBV6-4 to TRBJ2-2; 10 nucleotides match TRBD2. This CDR3 is built from 17 residues. CDR1 and CDR2 from the germline V gene are MRHNA and SNTAGT. Losses at the gene ends were 0 bases for V and 8 bases for J; bases not matched to a gene: 9. CDR3 coding DNA: TGTGCCAGCAGTGACTCCAGACTAGCGGGTTGGGTTGGGGAGCTGTTTTTT. Translation gives CASSDSRLAGWVGELFF.

DNA of the CDR3: TGTGCCAGCAGTGCGCTGGGACAGTTGAATGAAAAACTGTTTTTT. Translation gives CASSALGQLNEKLFF. This sequence joins TRBV27 and TRBJ1-4; 7 bases line up with TRBD1. The CDR3 is made up of 15 amino acids. The trim removed 5 bases at V and 5 bases at J, leaving 8 bases unmatched. Germline CDR1 is MNHEY and CDR2 is SMNVEV (reference sequence).

The rearrangement links TRBV28 to TRBJ1-5; possibly TRBD1 for D (5 bases). The CDR3 totals 14 residues. The germline V gene encodes CDR1 MDHEN and CDR2 SYDVKM. The V end was cut by 6 bases, the J end by 3 bases, with 12 bases between. The CDR3 sequence is CASRPDRYNQPQHF. DNA of the CDR3: TGTGCCAGCAGACCCGACAGATACAATCAGCCCCAGCATTTT.

The chain uses TRBV5-6 and TRBJ1-1, with 12 bases aligning to TRBD1. This CDR3 region has 15 residues. V lost 2 bases and J lost 7; bases outside the gene matches: 6. From germline, CDR1 is SGHDT and CDR2 YYEEEE. The CDR3 loop is CASSFRDRGPSEAFF. The CDR3 coding sequence is TGTGCCAGCAGCTTCAGGGACAGGGGGCCTAGTGAAGCTTTCTTT.

The V call is TRBV15, the J call TRBJ2-1; 9 nucleotides match TRBD1. Trimming cost V 1 base and J 8 bases; bases outside gene matches: 6. There are 15 residues in the CDR3. The germline V gene has CDR1 LNHNV and CDR2 YYDKDF (reference sequence). The CDR3 loop reads CATSRVRDRVDEQFF. CDR3 coding DNA: TGTGCCACCAGCAGAGTCCGGGACAGGGTCGATGAGCAGTTCTTC.

The gene calls are TRBV19 and TRBJ2-7; 9 positions agree with TRBD2. Germline loops: CDR1 LNHDA, CDR2 SQIVND (reference sequence). With 2 bases clipped from V and 2 bases from J, the junction kept 4 bases outside the gene matches. The CDR3 length is 15 residues. The CDR3 region is CASSIYSGGPYEQYF. Written as DNA, the CDR3 is TGTGCCAGTAGTATATATAGCGGGGGCCCCTACGAGCAGTACTTC.

This chain connects TRBV27 to TRBJ1-5; D uncertain. Germline V gene data show CDR1 as MNHEY and CDR2 as SMNVEV (reference sequence). CDR3 size: 15 residues. V lost 1 base and J lost 7, with 14 bases in between. The CDR3 DNA is TGTGCCAGCAGTTTATACGGGAGCGCTCACCAGCCCCAGCATTTT. Translation: CASSLYGSAHQPQHF.

This chain joins TRBV6-4 and TRBJ1-6; 7 bases match TRBD1. In germline, CDR1 is MRHNA, CDR2 SNTAGT. V dropped 4 bases and J dropped 8; count of bases not matched to a gene: 2. CDR3 length: 13 residues. This chain's CDR3 is CASSAQGDSPLHF. CDR3 sequence (DNA): TGTGCCAGCAGTGCCCAGGGGGATTCACCCCTCCACTTT.

CDR3 DNA sequence: TGTGCCAGCAGCCTCCGGGACACGAACACCGGGGAGCTGTTTTTT. The encoded protein is CASSLRDTNTGELFF. The chain links TRBV7-3 to TRBJ2-2; D is perhaps TRBD1 (6 bases). This CDR3 has 15 residues. Trimming removed 5 bases at V and 0 bases at J, with 10 bases between. Germline CDR1 reads SGHTA; CDR2 reads FQGTGA.

The V gene is TRBV12-5, the J gene TRBJ2-7; D possibly corresponds to TRBD2 (5 bases). The germline CDR1 and CDR2 sequences are LGHNT and FRNRAP. The length of the CDR3 is 13 residues. Trimming removed 4 bases from V and 4 bases from J, with 11 bases in between. CDR3 sequence (DNA): TGTGCTAGTGGTTCCGGGATCCTATACGAGCAGTACTTC. Protein sequence: CASGSGILYEQYF.

This clone was seen once. The chain carries TRBV11-2 and TRBJ1-2, with D possibly matching TRBD1 (5 bases). V was trimmed by 1 base and J by 10 bases, leaving 13 bases between them. The CDR3 is 13 residues long. In germline, CDR1 is SGHAT, CDR2 FQNNGV. CDR3 in amino acids: CASSLVLGGLYTF. For the CDR3, the DNA is TGTGCCAGCAGCTTAGTGCTCGGGGGACTCTACACCTTC.

CDR3: CASSQDRYTDTQYF. The DNA of the CDR3 is TGCGCCAGCAGCCAAGACCGCTACACAGATACGCAGTATTTT. This chain uses TRBV4-1 with TRBJ2-3; D unclear. V was clipped by 0 bases and J by 2 bases, with 6 bases between them. This CDR3 comprises 14 residues. Germline values: CDR1 MGHRA, CDR2 YSYEKL.

This chain joins TRBV28 and TRBJ2-7; tentative D call: TRBD1 (5 bases). The germline V gene has CDR1 MDHEN and CDR2 SYDVKM. The CDR3 has 14 residues. Trimming pared 3 bases from V and 2 bases from J, leaving 11 bases between. The DNA of the CDR3 is TGTGCCAGCAGTTTTGCAGGGCCGGCCTACGAGCAGTACTTC. As protein: CASSFAGPAYEQYF.

This clone was detected only once. The rearrangement links TRBV19 to TRBJ2-2; D perhaps matches TRBD2 (6 bases). The CDR3 has 16 residues. CDR1 and CDR2 (germline): LNHDA, SQIVND (reference sequence). V lost 5 bases, J lost 1 base, and 14 bases lay in between. The CDR3 sequence is CASSDRGLGNTGELFF. In DNA form, the CDR3 reads TGTGCCAGTAGTGACCGGGGACTGGGGAACACCGGGGAGCTGTTTTTT.

The chain recombines TRBV6-5 with TRBJ2-7; a possible D gene is TRBD1 (6 bases). Trimming shortened V by 8 bases and J by 2 bases, and 16 bases separated the two germline ends. CDR1 is MNHEY and CDR2 is SVGAGI in the germline V gene. The CDR3 totals 14 residues. In DNA, the CDR3 is TGTGCCAGCGCAGCGATAGGGGGTACCTACGAGCAGTACTTC. Translated, it gives CASAAIGGTYEQYF.

The gene calls are TRBV7-2 and TRBJ1-3; no clear D. CDR1 and CDR2 from the germline V gene are SGHTA and FQGNSA. Between the trimmed V and J ends, which lost 5 bases and 0 bases, there was a span of 14 bases. The CDR3 sequence is 16 residues long. CDR3 in DNA: TGTGCCAGCAGCCTACAGAGTCCAGGCTCTGGAAACACCATATATTTT. Its protein is CASSLQSPGSGNTIYF.

The V gene is TRBV19, the J gene TRBJ2-7, with D maybe TRBD2 (5 bases). Germline CDR1 LNHDA, CDR2 SQIVND (reference sequence). Trimming left V 5 bases short and J 4 bases short, with 12 bases between. The CDR3 runs 13 residues. CDR3 residues: CASSFAGGYEQYF. CDR3 sequence (DNA): TGTGCCAGTAGTTTTGCAGGCGGGTACGAGCAGTACTTC.